Each of the 28 T cell receptor beta chains below was sequenced from the same sample in a study of cytomegalovirus exposure and HLA in healthy donors. The study ran its PCR with 60 Vbeta and 13 Jbeta primers. TCRdb keeps only in-frame clones here, not all; method: immunoSEQ multiplex PCR. The table lists 200,000 to 250,000 clones, approximately 81% of them singletons. The specimen sequenced was PBMCs. Receptor source: a young man in good health and CMV-seronegative.

The chain joins TRBV29-1 to TRBJ1-1; 10 bases are shared with TRBD1. The V gene's germline CDR1 is SQVTM and CDR2 ANQGSEA. This CDR3 is built from 16 residues. CDR3 protein: CNYLLRTGGLSIEAFF. DNA of the CDR3: TGCAACTACCTACTAAGGACAGGGGGTTTATCAATTGAAGCTTTCTTT.

The rearrangement joins TRBV19 to TRBJ1-2; D is possibly TRBD1 (6 bases). Germline V lookup: CDR1 LNHDA, CDR2 SQIVND (reference sequence). V lost 5 bases, J lost 8 bases, and 15 bases lay in between. This CDR3 region has 13 residues. CDR3 sequence reads: CASSPDRGDGYTF. The DNA of the CDR3 is TGTGCCAGTAGTCCGGACAGAGGGGACGGCTACACCTTC.

The chain carries TRBV6-5 and TRBJ2-2; D unresolved. The V end lost 4 bases, the J end lost 7 bases, and 7 bases lay between the germline ends. The CDR3 consists of 12 residues. Germline V gives CDR1 MNHEY, CDR2 SVGAGI. The CDR3 nucleotides are TGTGCCAGCAGTTTATCTTTCGGGGAGCTGTTTTTT. It specifies CASSLSFGELFF.

The chain combines TRBV7-9 with TRBJ1-2, with 9 bases identical to TRBD1. V was pared by 5 bases and J by 4 bases, with 14 bases of the junction left unmatched. The CDR3 sequence is 17 residues long. Per germline, CDR1 SEHNR and CDR2 FQNEAQ (reference sequence). CDR3 loop: CASSTTTGGARSYGYTF. The CDR3 nucleotides read TGTGCCAGCAGCACCACCACAGGGGGCGCGAGGAGCTATGGCTACACCTTC.

The chain employs TRBV2 and TRBJ2-5; D gene unclear. There are 14 residues in the CDR3. The germline V gene encodes CDR1 SNHLY and CDR2 FYNNEI. The V end lost 5 bases, the J end lost 1 base, and 11 bases lay between the germline ends. As DNA, the CDR3 is TGTGCCAGCAGTCGCGAAATCCTCCAAGAGACCCAGTACTTC. It is translated as CASSREILQETQYF.

The CDR3 loop is CASSLGPSGGREQYF. The CDR3 DNA reads TGCGCCAGCAGCTTGGGCCCTAGCGGGGGGCGGGAGCAGTACTTC. V gene TRBV5-1 combines with J gene TRBJ2-7, with 11 bases identical to TRBD2. The junction had 6 bases not matched to a gene; V was cut back by 0 bases and J by 7 bases. The germline V gene has CDR1 SGHRS and CDR2 YFSETQ. CDR3 length equals 15 residues.

DNA of the CDR3: TGTGCCAGCAGCACAAGCCCAGGGGATAATGAGCAGTTCTTC. It codes for CASSTSPGDNEQFF. This chain joins TRBV27 and TRBJ2-1; possibly TRBD1 for D (6 bases). The CDR3 contains 14 residues. V lost 6 bases, J lost 7 bases, and 16 bases lay in between. Germline values: CDR1 MNHEY, CDR2 SMNVEV (reference sequence).

V gene TRBV27 combines with J gene TRBJ2-7; 11 nucleotides line up with TRBD2. CDR1 is MNHEY and CDR2 is SMNVEV in the germline V gene (reference sequence). The CDR3 consists of 15 residues. J was trimmed by 9 bases and V by 4 bases; bases with no gene match: 11. This CDR3 is CASSSLAGGPTRQYF. The CDR3 DNA sequence: TGTGCCAGCAGTTCCCTAGCGGGGGGCCCGACGAGGCAGTACTTC.

This chain connects TRBV9 to TRBJ2-3; D is possibly TRBD1 (6 bases). This CDR3 has 14 amino acids. Germline V gene lookup returns CDR1 SGDLS and CDR2 YYNGEE. V was pared by 1 base and J by 4 bases, with 10 bases between. This CDR3 reads CASSVRQGSDTQYF. For the CDR3, the DNA is TGTGCCAGCAGCGTAAGGCAGGGGTCAGATACGCAGTATTTT.

The chain carries TRBV6-1 and TRBJ2-6; possible D gene TRBD1, 5 bases. The ends were cut back, 6 bases at V and 1 base at J, with 10 bases in the middle. The CDR3 consists of 15 residues. CDR1 and CDR2 from the germline V gene are MNHNS and SASEGT. The CDR3 sequence is CASRAQGSGANVLTF. The CDR3 DNA sequence: TGTGCCAGCAGGGCCCAGGGTTCTGGGGCCAACGTCCTGACTTTC.

The chain combines TRBV27 with TRBJ1-3, with 7 bases fitting TRBD1. The CDR3 is 15 amino acids. Germline V CDR1 and CDR2: MNHEY, SMNVEV (reference sequence). The ends lost 5 bases at V and 6 bases at J; junction bases unmatched: 10. Here the CDR3 reads CASSPTGVLPNTIYF. DNA of the CDR3: TGTGCCAGCAGTCCAACAGGGGTGTTGCCAAACACCATATATTTT.

This clone appeared a single time. This chain links TRBV7-9 with TRBJ1-4; D is undetermined. CDR3 size: 15 residues. From germline, CDR1 is SEHNR and CDR2 FQNEAQ (reference sequence). Trimming left V 5 bases short and J 2 bases short, with 12 bases between. This CDR3 reads CASSPRTGTNEKLFF. The CDR3 DNA sequence: TGTGCCAGCAGCCCCCGGACGGGGACTAATGAAAAACTGTTTTTT. The whole variable domain, filled in from reference TRBV7-9 and TRBJ1-4, reads DTGVSQNPRHKITKRGQNVTFRCDPISEHNRLYWYRQTLGQGPEFLTYFQNEAQLEKSRLLSDRFSAERPKGSFSTLEIQRTEQGDSAMYLCASSPRTGTNEKLFFGSGTQLSVL.

On this clone itself: At one end, the junction sequence differs from germline, possibly due to a read error. The CDR3 loop is CASSWRDLGTPSYF. The CDR3 bases are TGTGCCAGCAGCTGGAGGGACTTAGGGACCCCCTCTTACTTC. This rearrangement joins TRBV7-8 to TRBJ1-2; D might be TRBD1 (5 bases). Germline CDR1 reads SGHVS; CDR2 reads FQNEAQ. The CDR3 is 14 residues long.

The genes are TRBV11-3 and TRBJ2-7, with TRBD1 matching 9 bases. The junction had 5 bases not matched to a gene; V was cut back by 5 bases and J by 3 bases. Germline V gene lookup returns CDR1 SGHNT and CDR2 YENEEA. The CDR3 loop spans 14 amino acids. CDR3 protein: CASSHRDRVYEQYF. The CDR3 region has the DNA TGTGCCAGCAGCCACCGGGACAGGGTCTACGAGCAGTACTTC.

J is TRBJ2-1 and V is TRBV18; TRBD1 agrees at 8 bases. The CDR3 runs 14 residues. Germline V lookup: CDR1 KGHSH, CDR2 LQKENI. With 8 bases clipped from V and 3 bases from J, the junction kept 6 bases outside the gene matches. The CDR3 reads CASLGQGGYNEQFF. The CDR3 DNA reads as TGTGCCAGCCTTGGACAGGGTGGCTACAATGAGCAGTTCTTC.

The chain combines TRBV7-6 with TRBJ1-6; D is uncertain. The CDR3 is made up of 13 amino acids. Trimming stripped 8 bases from V and 10 bases from J, with 15 bases between. Germline loops: CDR1 SGHVS, CDR2 FNYEAQ. The CDR3 DNA reads as TGTGCCAGCGGGGAGGAGGGTTACTCACCCCTCCACTTT. Translating it yields CASGEEGYSPLHF.

In this sample, this clone turned up a few times. The V call is TRBV6-1, the J call TRBJ1-1; 9 bases map to TRBD1. The V and J ends lost 8 bases and 0 bases, in that order; junction bases with no gene match: 7. CDR3 length: 15 residues. Germline V gives CDR1 MNHNS, CDR2 SASEGT. In nucleotides, the CDR3 is TGTGCCAGCCTGTGGACAGGGGCGATGAACACTGAAGCTTTCTTT. Its translation: CASLWTGAMNTEAFF.

The J gene is TRBJ1-2, the V gene TRBV5-1; D is perhaps TRBD1 (5 bases). Germline CDR1 is SGHRS and CDR2 is YFSETQ. Trimming shortened V by 8 bases and J by 3 bases, and 14 bases separated the two germline ends. The CDR3 spans 13 residues. The CDR3 DNA is TGCGCCAGTCGTCGACAGAGATACTATGGCTACACCTTC. The encoded protein is CASRRQRYYGYTF.

The rearrangement joins TRBV7-9 to TRBJ2-3; D call uncertain. Germline values: CDR1 SEHNR, CDR2 FQNEAQ (reference sequence). Trimming took off 7 bases at V and 2 bases at J, with 22 bases between the two ends. The CDR3 runs to 17 residues. CDR3 amino acids: CASNDFRRPSSTDTQYF. CDR3 in DNA: TGTGCCAGCAACGACTTCCGTAGGCCTAGTTCCACAGATACGCAGTATTTT.

Details on this clone: The germline gene is not matched at one end of the junction; a read error may be the cause. This chain links TRBV7-7 with TRBJ2-5; TRBD2 might be the D (6 bases). This CDR3 contains 15 residues. Germline CDR1 is SSHAT and CDR2 is FNYEAQ (reference sequence). CDR3 loop: CASSLEGLSQETQYF. The CDR3 coding sequence is TGTGCTAGCAGCTTGGAGGGACTCTCACAAGAGACCCAGTACTTC.

V usage is TRBV28 and J usage is TRBJ2-4; 7 bases align to TRBD1. Germline V CDR1 and CDR2: MDHEN, SYDVKM. The CDR3 spans 19 residues. Trimming cost V 4 bases and J 0 bases; bases outside gene matches: 15. The CDR3 DNA reads TGTGCCAGCAGTTACCCTTGGACAGGACAACTTTTAGCCAAAAACATTCAGTACTTC. Amino acids: CASSYPWTGQLLAKNIQYF.

The chain combines TRBV28 with TRBJ1-2; the match to TRBD1 covers 7 bases. Germline-derived CDR1 and CDR2 are MDHEN and SYDVKM. The trim removed 4 bases at V and 1 base at J, leaving 15 bases unmatched. CDR3 length: 18 residues. In DNA, the CDR3 is TGTGCCAGCAGTTCCCTTTACCGGGACAGATTATTTAACTATGGCTACACCTTC. It codes for CASSSLYRDRLFNYGYTF.

CDR3 amino acids: CASHDMGQSEKLFF. For the CDR3, the DNA is TGTGCCAGCCATGATATGGGACAAAGCGAAAAACTGTTTTTT. The J gene is TRBJ1-4, the V gene TRBV2, with D tentatively TRBD1 (6 bases). Per germline, CDR1 SNHLY and CDR2 FYNNEI. V was pared by 8 bases and J by 8 bases, with 18 bases between. The CDR3 loop spans 14 amino acids.

This clone is a singleton in its sample. The chain combines TRBV7-2 with TRBJ2-3, with 7 bases identical to TRBD1. Germline trimming cut 5 bases from V and 3 bases from J; bases unmatched to any gene: 5. Germline V gene data show CDR1 as SGHTA and CDR2 as FQGNSA. The CDR3 has 14 amino acids. CDR3 residues: CASSPDRWTDTQYF. DNA of the CDR3: TGTGCCAGCAGCCCGGACAGGTGGACAGATACGCAGTATTTT.

The chain joins TRBV27 to TRBJ1-5, with D possibly being TRBD1 (6 bases). Deletions cut 0 bases from V and 0 bases from J, with 6 bases between. Germline V gene sequence: CDR1 MNHEY, CDR2 SMNVEV (reference sequence). The CDR3 length is 15 residues. The CDR3 loop reads CASSLSGGSNQPQHF. The CDR3 DNA follows: TGTGCCAGCAGTTTATCAGGGGGTAGCAATCAGCCCCAGCATTTT.

V gene TRBV5-1 combines with J gene TRBJ2-7; weak D call: TRBD2 (5 bases). V gave up 0 bases and J gave up 1 base, with 11 bases separating them. The CDR3 runs 15 residues. Looked up from germline, CDR1 is SGHRS and CDR2 is YFSETQ. Written as DNA, the CDR3 is TGCGCCAGCAGCTTGGCGGCGGGCAGATCCTACGAGCAGTACTTC. Its translation is CASSLAAGRSYEQYF.

This clone was detected once. The germline gene is not matched at one end of the junction; a read error may be the cause. The chain uses TRBV7-9 and TRBJ1-5; D not certain. This CDR3 is 13 amino acids long. Germline CDR1 reads SEHNR; CDR2 reads FQNEAQ (reference sequence). The CDR3 loop reads CSSSPGSNQPQHF. For the CDR3, the DNA is TGTTCCAGCAGTCCGGGGAGCAATCAGCCCCAGCATTTT.

The table lists this clone with a count of one. The V gene is TRBV29-1, the J gene TRBJ2-1; D is perhaps TRBD1 (5 bases). Deletions cut 4 bases from V and 0 bases from J, with 16 bases between. The germline gives CDR1 SQVTM, CDR2 ANQGSEA. The CDR3 totals 16 residues. The DNA of the CDR3 is TGCAGCGTTGTGTGGGCAGGGATGAGCTCCTACAATGAGCAGTTCTTC. Amino acid sequence: CSVVWAGMSSYNEQFF.